This entry features one T cell receptor (beta chain) sequence. Participant ages covered 18 to 89 years across around 25 US areas. Cohort placement rested on clinical history that participants reported themselves. This entry belongs to a study of blood T cell repertoires in COVID-19. Profiled with immunoSEQ multiplex PCR; TCRdb holds only in-frame clones, not every one. The sample records about 430,000 clones, 75% to 90% being singletons. Germline values: CDR1 MGHRA, CDR2 YSYEKL. Germline trimming cut 2 bases from V and 6 bases from J; bases unmatched to any gene: 3. This CDR3 comprises 15 residues. This TCR was recovered from a young man who had recovered from COVID-19. Input material: PBMCs or T cells enriched from blood (not recorded which). The J gene is TRBJ2-1, the V gene TRBV4-1; the match to TRBD2 covers 11 bases. CDR3: CASSQIAGGANEQFF. For the CDR3, the DNA is TGCGCCAGCAGCCAAATAGCGGGAGGGGCCAATGAGCAGTTCTTC.